This T cell receptor (beta chain) was found in a study of blood T cell repertoires in COVID-19. Study processing details: Estimation of nucleated cell counts was performed using reference gene primer amplification. The data were produced by immunoSEQ multiplex PCR, yet TCRdb's version contains in-frame clones alone and is incomplete. Clone size and V and J calls were adopted from that table, with D and trimming inferred from the DNA. Found here are about 100,000 clones, about four fifths of them singletons; the top ten hold 4.8%. This clone appeared a single time. Germline V gene lookup returns CDR1 KGHSH and CDR2 LQKENI. Trimming removed 6 bases from V and 4 bases from J, with 15 bases in between. CDR3 size: 14 residues.

The TCR was taken from a man aged 60-69 years with acute or convalescent COVID-19. V usage is TRBV18 and J usage is TRBJ1-2; D unclear. Specimen: peripheral blood. The CDR3 sequence: CASSRVTGIYGYTF. The CDR3 coding sequence is TGTGCCAGCTCCCGGGTGACGGGGATCTATGGCTACACCTTC.